These 4 T cell receptor beta chains were sequenced from one sample in a study of T cells in Graves' hyperthyroidism and ophthalmopathy. Amplification of TCR beta CDR3 regions was performed using RNA transcripts as template. HTBI primers were used for first-round RT-PCR of the TCR CDR3. Via MiXCR, TCRdb re-called the multiplex PCR reads, giving one row per CDR3 protein. The repertoire has around 520,000 distinct CDR3 sequences, around 15% of them found once; the top ten carry approximately 15%. The sample consisted of blood. All receptors derive from a woman aged 40 to 50 with Graves' hyperthyroidism.

This clonotype was picked up a small number of times. The V and J genes are TRBV2 and TRBJ1-2; D uncertain. Per the germline V gene, CDR1 is SNHLY and CDR2 is FYNNEI. The germline V and J ends were trimmed by 2 bases and 6 bases, with 4 bases remaining between them. The CDR3 consists of 11 residues. CDR3 sequence reads: CASSEIDGYTF. DNA for the CDR3: TGTGCCAGCAGTGAAATAGATGGCTACACCTTC.

There are many counts of this clonotype. The chain employs TRBV6-1 and TRBJ2-1; TRBD2 agrees at 9 bases. Trimming at V came to 5 bases and at J to 7 bases, leaving 6 bases not matched to a gene. The CDR3 length is 14 residues. Per the germline V gene, CDR1 is MNHNS and CDR2 is SASEGT. In DNA form, the CDR3 reads TGTGCCAGCAGTTATAGCGGGAGCTTGAATGAGCAGTTCTTC. Amino acid sequence: CASSYSGSLNEQFF.

This clonotype was counted ten times or more. This chain uses TRBV27 with TRBJ2-1; tentative D call: TRBD1 (5 bases). Per the germline V gene, CDR1 is MNHEY and CDR2 is SMNVEV (reference sequence). CDR3 size: 13 residues. V was clipped by 4 bases and J by 6 bases, with 10 bases between them. The CDR3 DNA reads as TGTGCCAGCAGTTCAGGGATTGGCAATGAGCAGTTCTTC. Translating it yields CASSSGIGNEQFF.

This clonotype was seen ten or more times. The J gene is TRBJ2-1, the V gene TRBV29-1; 12 bases are a match to TRBD2. Germline CDR1 and CDR2: SQVTM and ANQGSEA. This CDR3 has 16 residues. V lost 0 bases, J lost 9 bases, and 9 bases stayed unmatched. The CDR3 DNA sequence: TGCAGCGTTGAAGATCTACGACTAGCGGGAGTAATTGAGCAGTTCTTC. It is translated as CSVEDLRLAGVIEQFF.